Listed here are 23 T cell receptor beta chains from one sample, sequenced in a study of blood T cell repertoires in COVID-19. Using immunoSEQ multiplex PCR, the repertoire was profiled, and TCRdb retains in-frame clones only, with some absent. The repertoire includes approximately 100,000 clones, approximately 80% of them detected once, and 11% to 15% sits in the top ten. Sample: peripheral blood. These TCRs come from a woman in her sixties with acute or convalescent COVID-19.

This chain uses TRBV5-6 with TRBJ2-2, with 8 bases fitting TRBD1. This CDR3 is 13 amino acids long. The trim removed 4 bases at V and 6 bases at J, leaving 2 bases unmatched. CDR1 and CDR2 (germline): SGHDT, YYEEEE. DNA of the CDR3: TGTGCCAGCAGCAGGACAGGGCCCGGGGAGCTGTTTTTT. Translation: CASSRTGPGELFF.

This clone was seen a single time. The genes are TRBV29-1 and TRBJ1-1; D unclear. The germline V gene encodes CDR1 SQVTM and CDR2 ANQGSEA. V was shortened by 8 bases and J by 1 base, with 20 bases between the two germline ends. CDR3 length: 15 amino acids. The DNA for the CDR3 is TGCAGCTCCGAGGCCGCAGGAGGATGGAACACTGAAGCTTTCTTT. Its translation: CSSEAAGGWNTEAFF.

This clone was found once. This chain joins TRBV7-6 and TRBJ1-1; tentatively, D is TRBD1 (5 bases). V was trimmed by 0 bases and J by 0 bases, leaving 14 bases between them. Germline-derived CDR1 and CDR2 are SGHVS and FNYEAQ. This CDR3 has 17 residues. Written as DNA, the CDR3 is TGTGCCAGCAGCTTAGCGTTAGGGGCCAATTTGAACACTGAAGCTTTCTTT. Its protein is CASSLALGANLNTEAFF. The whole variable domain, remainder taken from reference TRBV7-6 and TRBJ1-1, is GAGVSQSPRYKVTKRGQDVALRCDPISGHVSLYWYRQALGQGPEFLTYFNYEAQQDKSGLPNDRFSAERPEGSISTLTIQRTEQRDSAMYRCASSLALGANLNTEAFFGQGTRLTVV.

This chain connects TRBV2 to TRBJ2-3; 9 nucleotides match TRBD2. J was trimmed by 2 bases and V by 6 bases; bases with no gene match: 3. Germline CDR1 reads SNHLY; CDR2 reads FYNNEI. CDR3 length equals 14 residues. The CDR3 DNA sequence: TGTGCCAGCAGAGGACTAGCGCACACAGATACGCAGTATTTT. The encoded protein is CASRGLAHTDTQYF.

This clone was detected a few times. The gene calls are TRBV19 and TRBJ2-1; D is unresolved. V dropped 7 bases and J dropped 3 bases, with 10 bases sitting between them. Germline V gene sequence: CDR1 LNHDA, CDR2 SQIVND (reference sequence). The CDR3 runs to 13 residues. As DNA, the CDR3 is TGTGCCAGTACTGAGCGTTACTACAATGAGCAGTTCTTC. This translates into CASTERYYNEQFF. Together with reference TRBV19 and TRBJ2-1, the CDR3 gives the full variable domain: DGGITQSPKYLFRKEGQNVTLSCEQNLNHDAMYWYRQDPGQGLRLIYYSQIVNDFQKGDIAEGYSVSREKKESFPLTVTSAQKNPTAFYLCASTERYYNEQFFGPGTRLTVL.

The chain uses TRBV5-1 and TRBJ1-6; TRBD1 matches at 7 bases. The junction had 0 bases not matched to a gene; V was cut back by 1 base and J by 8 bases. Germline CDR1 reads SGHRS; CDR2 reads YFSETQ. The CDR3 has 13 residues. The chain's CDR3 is CASSLQGDSPLHF. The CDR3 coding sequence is TGCGCCAGCAGCTTGCAGGGGGATTCACCCCTCCACTTT. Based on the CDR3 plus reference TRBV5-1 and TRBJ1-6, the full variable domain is KAGVTQTPRYLIKTRGQQVTLSCSPISGHRSVSWYQQTPGQGLQFLFEYFSETQRNKGNFPGRFSGRQFSNSRSEMNVSTLELGDSALYLCASSLQGDSPLHFGNGTRLTVT.

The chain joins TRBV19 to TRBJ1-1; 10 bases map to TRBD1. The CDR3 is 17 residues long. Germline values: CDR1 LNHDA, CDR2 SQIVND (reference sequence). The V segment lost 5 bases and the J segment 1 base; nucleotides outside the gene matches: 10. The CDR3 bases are TGTGCCAGTAGTTCTGGGACAGGGGATAGTAGGAACACTGAAGCTTTCTTT. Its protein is CASSSGTGDSRNTEAFF.

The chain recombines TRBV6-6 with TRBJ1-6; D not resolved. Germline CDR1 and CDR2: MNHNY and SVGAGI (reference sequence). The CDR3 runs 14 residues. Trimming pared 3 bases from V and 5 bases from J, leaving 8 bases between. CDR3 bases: TGTGCCAGCAGTTATCGCGGCCATAATTCACCCCTCCACTTT. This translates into CASSYRGHNSPLHF.

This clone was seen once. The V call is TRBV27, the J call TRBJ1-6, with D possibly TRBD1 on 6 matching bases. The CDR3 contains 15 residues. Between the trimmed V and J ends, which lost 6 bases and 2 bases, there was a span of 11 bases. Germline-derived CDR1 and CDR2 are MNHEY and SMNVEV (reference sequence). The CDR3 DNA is TGTGCCAGCAGCACAGGGTTTCCCTATAATTCACCCCTCCACTTT. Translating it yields CASSTGFPYNSPLHF.

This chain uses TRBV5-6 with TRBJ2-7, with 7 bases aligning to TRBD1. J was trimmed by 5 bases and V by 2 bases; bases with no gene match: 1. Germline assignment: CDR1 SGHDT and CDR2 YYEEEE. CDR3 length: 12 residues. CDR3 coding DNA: TGTGCCAGCAGCTTAACAGGGGACGAGCAGTACTTC. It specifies CASSLTGDEQYF.

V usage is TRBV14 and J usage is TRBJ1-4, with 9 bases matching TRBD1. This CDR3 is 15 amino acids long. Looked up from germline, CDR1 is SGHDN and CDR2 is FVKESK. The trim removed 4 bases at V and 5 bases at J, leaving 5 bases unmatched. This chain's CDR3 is CASSRMGQGNEKLFF. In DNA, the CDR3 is TGTGCCAGCAGCCGAATGGGACAGGGAAATGAAAAACTGTTTTTT.

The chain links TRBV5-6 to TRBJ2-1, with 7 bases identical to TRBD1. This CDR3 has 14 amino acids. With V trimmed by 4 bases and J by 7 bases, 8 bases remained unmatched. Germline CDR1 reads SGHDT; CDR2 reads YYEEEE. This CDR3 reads CASSGDRDGNEQFF. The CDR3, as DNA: TGTGCCAGCAGCGGAGACAGGGACGGAAATGAGCAGTTCTTC.

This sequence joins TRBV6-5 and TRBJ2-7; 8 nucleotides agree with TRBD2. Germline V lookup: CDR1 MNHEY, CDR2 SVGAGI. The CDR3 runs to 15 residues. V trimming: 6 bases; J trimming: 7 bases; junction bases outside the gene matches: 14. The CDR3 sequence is CASRVLAGSTGEQYF. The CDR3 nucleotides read TGTGCCAGCAGAGTTCTAGCGGGCTCCACGGGAGAGCAGTACTTC.

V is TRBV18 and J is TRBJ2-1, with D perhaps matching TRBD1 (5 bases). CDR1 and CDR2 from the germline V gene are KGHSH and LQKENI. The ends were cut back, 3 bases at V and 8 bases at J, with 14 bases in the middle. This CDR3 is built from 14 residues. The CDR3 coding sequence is TGTGCCAGCTCACCTTTAGGGGTTAGGGATGAGCAGTTCTTC. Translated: CASSPLGVRDEQFF.

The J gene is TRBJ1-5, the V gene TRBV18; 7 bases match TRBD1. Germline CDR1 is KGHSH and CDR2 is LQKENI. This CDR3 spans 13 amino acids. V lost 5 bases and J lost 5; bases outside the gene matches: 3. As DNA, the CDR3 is TGTGCCAGCTCAGAGGACAGGCATCAGCCCCAGCATTTT. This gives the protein CASSEDRHQPQHF.

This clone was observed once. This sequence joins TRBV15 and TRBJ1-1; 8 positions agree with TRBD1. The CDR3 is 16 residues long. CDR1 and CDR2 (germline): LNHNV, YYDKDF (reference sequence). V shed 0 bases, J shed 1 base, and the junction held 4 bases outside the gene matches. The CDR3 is CATSRDTQGGNTEAFF. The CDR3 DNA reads TGTGCCACCAGCAGAGATACACAGGGGGGGAACACTGAAGCTTTCTTT.

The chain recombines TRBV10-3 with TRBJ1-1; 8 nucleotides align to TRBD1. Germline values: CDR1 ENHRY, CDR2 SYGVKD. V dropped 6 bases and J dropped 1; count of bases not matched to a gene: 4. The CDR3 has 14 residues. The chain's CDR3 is CAIRTGTGNTEAFF. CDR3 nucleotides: TGTGCCATCAGGACCGGGACAGGGAACACTGAAGCTTTCTTT.

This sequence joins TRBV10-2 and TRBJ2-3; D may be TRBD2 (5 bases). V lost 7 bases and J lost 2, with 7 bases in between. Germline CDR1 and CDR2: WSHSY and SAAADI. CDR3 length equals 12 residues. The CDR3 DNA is TGCGCCAGCATGGAGGTCACAGATACGCAGTATTTT. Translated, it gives CASMEVTDTQYF.

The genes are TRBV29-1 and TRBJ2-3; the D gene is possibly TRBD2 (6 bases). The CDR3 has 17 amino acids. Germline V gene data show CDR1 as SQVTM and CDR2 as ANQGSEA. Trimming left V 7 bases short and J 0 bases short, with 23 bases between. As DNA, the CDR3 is TGCAGCGCCTCCTACACCCGGGGGACGACTAGCACAGATACGCAGTATTTT. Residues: CSASYTRGTTSTDTQYF.

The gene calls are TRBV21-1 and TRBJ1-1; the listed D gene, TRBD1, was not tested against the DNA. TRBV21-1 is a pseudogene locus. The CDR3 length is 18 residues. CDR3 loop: CASSLRRETGAVSAEAFF. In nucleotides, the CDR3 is TGTGCCAGCAGCCTACGACGAGAGACAGGGGCGGTTTCGGCTGAAGCTTTCTTT.

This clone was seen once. CDR3 sequence (DNA): TGTGCCAGCAGTAGAACATTCGCCGGGGAGCTGTTTTTT. Translated: CASSRTFAGELFF. The chain is built from TRBV6-5 and TRBJ2-2; no clear D gene. Trimming removed 5 bases at V and 6 bases at J, with 10 bases between. The CDR3 is 13 residues long. CDR1 MNHEY and CDR2 SVGAGI come from the germline V gene.

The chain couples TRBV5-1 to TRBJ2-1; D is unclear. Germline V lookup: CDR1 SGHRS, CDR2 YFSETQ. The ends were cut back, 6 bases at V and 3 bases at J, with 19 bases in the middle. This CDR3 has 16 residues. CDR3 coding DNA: TGCGCCAGCACCTCGTTGGCGGCACCCGACTACAATGAGCAGTTCTTC. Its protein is CASTSLAAPDYNEQFF.

The CDR3 sequence is CASSPTSGGTYNEQFF. CDR3 nucleotide sequence: TGCGCCAGCAGCCCTACTAGCGGGGGGACCTACAATGAGCAGTTCTTC. V and J are TRBV5-1 and TRBJ2-1; 12 nucleotides match TRBD2. This CDR3 comprises 16 residues. CDR1 and CDR2 (germline): SGHRS, YFSETQ. The V and J ends lost 4 bases and 2 bases, in that order; junction bases with no gene match: 4.